This entry is about one T cell receptor beta chain. What it binds is unknown. Some clones are missing from TCRdb's copy, which holds only in-frame ones; the method was immunoSEQ multiplex PCR. This sample has fewer than 65,000 clones, with roughly 80% found just once. These data belong to a study of a mutant IDH1 vaccine in newly diagnosed glioma. The overall study: During weeks 1, 3, 5, 7, 11, 15, 19 and 23, patients received eight vaccinations.

Trimming removed 8 bases from V and 3 bases from J; junction bases left unmatched: 10. CDR3 length: 15 residues. Germline CDR1 and CDR2: SNHLY and FYNNEI. The study's findings and limits: Overall, roughly 95% of patients had vaccine-induced immune responses.

Time point described: week 11, during vaccination. Each dose of the vaccine consisted of 300 ug of mutant IDH1 20-mer peptide, with topical imiquimod. The specimen was PBMCs, collected from a glioma patient whose treatment included an IDH1 peptide vaccine. The origin of this receptor is a man aged 45-65 years with glioma. The V and J genes are TRBV2 and TRBJ1-3, with 7 positions matching TRBD1. CDR3 nucleotide sequence: TGTGCCAGCGAGGAGGGGGCGGTTGGTGGAAACACCATATATTTT. This gives the protein CASEEGAVGGNTIYF.